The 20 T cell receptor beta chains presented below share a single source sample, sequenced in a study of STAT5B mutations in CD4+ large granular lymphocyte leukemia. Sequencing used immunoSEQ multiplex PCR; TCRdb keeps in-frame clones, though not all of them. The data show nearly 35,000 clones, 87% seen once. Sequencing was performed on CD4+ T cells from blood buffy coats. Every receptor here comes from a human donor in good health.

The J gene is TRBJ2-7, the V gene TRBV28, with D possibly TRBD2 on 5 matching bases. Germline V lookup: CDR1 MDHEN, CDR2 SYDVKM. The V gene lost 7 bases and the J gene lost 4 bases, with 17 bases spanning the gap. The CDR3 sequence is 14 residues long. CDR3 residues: CASTGSPRLYEQYF. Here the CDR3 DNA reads TGTGCCAGCACTGGGAGCCCCCGATTGTACGAGCAGTACTTC.

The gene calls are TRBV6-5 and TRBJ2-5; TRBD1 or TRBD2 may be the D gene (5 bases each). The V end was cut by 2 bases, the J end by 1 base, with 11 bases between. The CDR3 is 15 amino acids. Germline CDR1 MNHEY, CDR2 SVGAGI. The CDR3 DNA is TGTGCCAGCAGTTACGGGGGACCTCCCCAAGAGACCCAGTACTTC. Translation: CASSYGGPPQETQYF.

CDR3 coding DNA: TGTGCCAGCAGCCAAGATCTGGCAGGGATTAGTGAAGCTTTCTTT. It codes for CASSQDLAGISEAFF. The chain uses TRBV14 and TRBJ1-1, with D perhaps TRBD1 (5 bases). This CDR3 spans 15 amino acids. The V gene's germline CDR1 is SGHDN and CDR2 FVKESK. Trimming took off 0 bases at V and 7 bases at J, with 15 bases between the two ends.

The CDR3 bases are TGCGCCAGCAGCTCCGGGAAGACAGGGGGCCTTTTGAACACTGAAGCTTTCTTT. Its translation: CASSSGKTGGLLNTEAFF. J is TRBJ1-1 and V is TRBV5-1; 10 bases align to TRBD1. Germline V gives CDR1 SGHRS, CDR2 YFSETQ. Trimming cost V 3 bases and J 0 bases; bases outside gene matches: 11. This CDR3 is 18 amino acids long.

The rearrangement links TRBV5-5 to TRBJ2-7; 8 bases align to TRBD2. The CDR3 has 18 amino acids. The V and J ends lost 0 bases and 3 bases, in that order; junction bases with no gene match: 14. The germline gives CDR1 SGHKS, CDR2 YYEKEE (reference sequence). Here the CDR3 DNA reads TGTGCCAGCAGCTTGGGTGTGACGGGAGGGTTCGGTGGCTACGAGCAGTACTTC. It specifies CASSLGVTGGFGGYEQYF.

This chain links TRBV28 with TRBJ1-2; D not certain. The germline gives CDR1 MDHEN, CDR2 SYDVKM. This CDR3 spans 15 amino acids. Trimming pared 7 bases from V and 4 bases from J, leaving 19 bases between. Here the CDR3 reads CASIQVGDSSYGYTF. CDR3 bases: TGTGCCAGCATCCAAGTTGGGGATTCCTCCTATGGCTACACCTTC.

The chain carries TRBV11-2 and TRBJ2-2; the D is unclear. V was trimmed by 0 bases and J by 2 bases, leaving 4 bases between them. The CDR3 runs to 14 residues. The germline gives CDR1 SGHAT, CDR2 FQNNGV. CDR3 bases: TGTGCCAGCAGCTTAGACCGAAACACCGGGGAGCTGTTTTTT. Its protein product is CASSLDRNTGELFF.

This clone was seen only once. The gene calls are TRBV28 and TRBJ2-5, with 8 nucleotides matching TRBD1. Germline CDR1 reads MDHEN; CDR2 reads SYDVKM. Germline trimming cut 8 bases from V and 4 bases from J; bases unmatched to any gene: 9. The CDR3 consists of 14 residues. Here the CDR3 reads CASAVSGGRETQYF. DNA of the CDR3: TGTGCCAGCGCCGTCTCAGGGGGCCGAGAGACCCAGTACTTC. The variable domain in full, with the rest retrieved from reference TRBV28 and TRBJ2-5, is DVKVTQSSRYLVKRTGEKVFLECVQDMDHENMFWYRQDPGLGLRLIYFSYDVKMKEKGDIPEGYSVSREKKERFSLILESASTNQTSMYLCASAVSGGRETQYFGPGTRLLVL.

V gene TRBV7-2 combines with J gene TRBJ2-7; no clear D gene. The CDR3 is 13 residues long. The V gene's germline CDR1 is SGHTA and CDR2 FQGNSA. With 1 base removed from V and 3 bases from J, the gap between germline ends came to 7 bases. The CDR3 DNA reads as TGTGCCAGCAGCTTAGAACATCTCTACGAGCAGTACTTC. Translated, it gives CASSLEHLYEQYF.

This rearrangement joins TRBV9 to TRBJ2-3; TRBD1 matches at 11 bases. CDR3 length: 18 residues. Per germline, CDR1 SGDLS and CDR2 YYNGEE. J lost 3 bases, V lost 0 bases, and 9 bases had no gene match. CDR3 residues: CASSVDVGTGGYTDTQYF. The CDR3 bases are TGTGCCAGCAGCGTAGACGTGGGGACAGGGGGTTATACAGATACGCAGTATTTT.

CDR3 residues: CASRVPPGTPGNTIYF. CDR3 DNA: TGTGCCAGCAGGGTTCCCCCGGGGACACCAGGAAACACCATATATTTT. V is TRBV28 and J is TRBJ1-3, with TRBD1 as a possible D gene (6 bases). Trimming shortened V by 6 bases and J by 4 bases, and 19 bases separated the two germline ends. Germline-derived CDR1 and CDR2 are MDHEN and SYDVKM. The CDR3 runs 16 residues.

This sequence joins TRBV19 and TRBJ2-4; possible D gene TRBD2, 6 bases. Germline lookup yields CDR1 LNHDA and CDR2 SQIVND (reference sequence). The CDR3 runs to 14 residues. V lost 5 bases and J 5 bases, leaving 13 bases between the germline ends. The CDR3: CASSAHGGQNIQYF. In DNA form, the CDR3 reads TGTGCCAGTAGTGCCCACGGGGGACAAAACATTCAGTACTTC.

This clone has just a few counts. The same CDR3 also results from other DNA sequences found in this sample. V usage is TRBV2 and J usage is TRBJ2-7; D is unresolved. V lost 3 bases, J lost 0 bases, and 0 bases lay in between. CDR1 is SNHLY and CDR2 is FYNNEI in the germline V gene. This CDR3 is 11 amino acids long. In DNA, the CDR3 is TGTGCCAGCAGTGACTCCTACGAGCAGTACTTC. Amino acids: CASSDSYEQYF.

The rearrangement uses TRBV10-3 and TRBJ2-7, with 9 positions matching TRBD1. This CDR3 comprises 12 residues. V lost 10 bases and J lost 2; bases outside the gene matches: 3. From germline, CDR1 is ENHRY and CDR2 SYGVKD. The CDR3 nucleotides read TGTGCCACCGGGACAGGGACCTACGAGCAGTACTTC. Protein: CATGTGTYEQYF.

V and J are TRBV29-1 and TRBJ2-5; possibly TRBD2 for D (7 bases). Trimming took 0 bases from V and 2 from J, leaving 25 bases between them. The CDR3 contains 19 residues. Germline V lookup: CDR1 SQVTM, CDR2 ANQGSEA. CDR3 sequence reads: CSVEDLGASGPFIQETQYF. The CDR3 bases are TGCAGCGTTGAAGATCTGGGGGCTAGCGGCCCCTTCATACAAGAGACCCAGTACTTC. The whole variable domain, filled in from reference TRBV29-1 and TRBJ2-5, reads SAVISQKPSRDICQRGTSLTIQCQVDSQVTMMFWYRQQPGQSLTLIATANQGSEATYESGFVIDKFPISRPNLTFSTLTVSNMSPEDSSIYLCSVEDLGASGPFIQETQYFGPGTRLLVL.

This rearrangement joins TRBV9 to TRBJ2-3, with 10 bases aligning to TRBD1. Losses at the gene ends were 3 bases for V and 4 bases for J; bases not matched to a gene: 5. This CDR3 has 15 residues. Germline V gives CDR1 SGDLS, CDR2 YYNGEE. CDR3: CASSGQGAQSDTQYF. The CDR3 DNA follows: TGTGCCAGCAGCGGACAGGGGGCGCAGTCAGATACGCAGTATTTT.

Here the CDR3 DNA reads TGTGCCAGCAGTTTCGATAACTCTTTCAATCAGCCCCAGCATTTT. It codes for CASSFDNSFNQPQHF. The rearrangement uses TRBV28 and TRBJ1-5; D is unresolved. The V and J ends lost 3 bases and 3 bases respectively, with 12 bases between them. The CDR3 loop spans 15 amino acids. Germline V gene data show CDR1 as MDHEN and CDR2 as SYDVKM.

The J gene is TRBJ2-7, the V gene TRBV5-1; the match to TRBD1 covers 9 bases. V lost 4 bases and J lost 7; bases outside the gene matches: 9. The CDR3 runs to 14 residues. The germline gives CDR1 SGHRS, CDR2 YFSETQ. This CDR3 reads CASSPGQGVEEQYF. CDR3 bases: TGCGCCAGCAGCCCGGGACAGGGTGTCGAGGAGCAGTACTTC. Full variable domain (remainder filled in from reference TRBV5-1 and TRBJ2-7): KAGVTQTPRYLIKTRGQQVTLSCSPISGHRSVSWYQQTPGQGLQFLFEYFSETQRNKGNFPGRFSGRQFSNSRSEMNVSTLELGDSALYLCASSPGQGVEEQYFGPGTRLTVT.

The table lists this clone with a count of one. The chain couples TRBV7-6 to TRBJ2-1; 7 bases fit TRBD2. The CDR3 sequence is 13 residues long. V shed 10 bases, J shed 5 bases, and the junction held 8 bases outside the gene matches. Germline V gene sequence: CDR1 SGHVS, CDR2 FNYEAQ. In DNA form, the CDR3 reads TGTGCCACACCACTAGCGAACCACAATGAGCAGTTCTTC. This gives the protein CATPLANHNEQFF.

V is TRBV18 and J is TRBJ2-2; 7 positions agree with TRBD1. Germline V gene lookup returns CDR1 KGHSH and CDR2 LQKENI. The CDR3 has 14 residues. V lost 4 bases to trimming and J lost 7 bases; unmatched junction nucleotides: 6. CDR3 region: CASSQQGTDGELFF. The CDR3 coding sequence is TGTGCCAGCTCACAACAAGGGACAGACGGGGAGCTGTTTTTT. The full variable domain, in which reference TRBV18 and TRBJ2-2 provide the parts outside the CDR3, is NAGVMQNPRHLVRRRGQEARLRCSPMKGHSHVYWYRQLPEEGLKFMVYLQKENIIDESGMPKERFSAEFPKEGPSILRIQQVVRGDSAAYFCASSQQGTDGELFFGEGSRLTVL.